This entry lists 9 T cell receptor beta chains sequenced from one sample in a study of monozygotic twins with cystic fibrosis. Clones were sequenced by immunoSEQ multiplex PCR, and TCRdb holds only the in-frame ones, with some missing. The repertoire holds about 20,000 clones, 95% to 97% seen once, with 1.9% in the top ten. The sequenced material came from blood. All receptors come from a woman aged 25 to 39 with cystic fibrosis.

The CDR3 region has the DNA TGTGCCACCAGCAGAGATCCCGAAGAGACCCAGTACTTC. This sequence encodes CATSRDPEETQYF. This chain uses TRBV15 with TRBJ2-5, with D hard to call. The CDR3 covers 13 residues. The ends were cut back, 0 bases at V and 3 bases at J, with 5 bases in the middle. Looked up from germline, CDR1 is LNHNV and CDR2 is YYDKDF (reference sequence).

This sequence joins TRBV18 and TRBJ2-3, with unresolved D. The CDR3 is made up of 16 amino acids. Germline loops: CDR1 KGHSH, CDR2 LQKENI. The germline V and J ends were trimmed by 2 bases and 2 bases, with 14 bases remaining between them. The CDR3 nucleotides read TGTGCCAGCTCACCATCCGCGGTAATGATCACAGATACGCAGTATTTT. Translation gives CASSPSAVMITDTQYF.

The chain recombines TRBV5-1 with TRBJ1-1; D ambiguous. V was trimmed by 0 bases and J by 9 bases, leaving 6 bases between them. Germline V lookup: CDR1 SGHRS, CDR2 YFSETQ. The CDR3 runs 11 residues. The CDR3 reads CASSLGRKAFF. The CDR3 DNA reads TGCGCCAGCAGCTTGGGGCGCAAAGCTTTCTTT. Drawing the rest from reference TRBV5-1 and TRBJ1-1, the complete variable domain is KAGVTQTPRYLIKTRGQQVTLSCSPISGHRSVSWYQQTPGQGLQFLFEYFSETQRNKGNFPGRFSGRQFSNSRSEMNVSTLELGDSALYLCASSLGRKAFFGQGTRLTVV.

This clone came up once. This rearrangement joins TRBV5-6 to TRBJ1-2; D is undetermined. The CDR3 is 12 amino acids. V was clipped by 1 base and J by 7 bases, with 8 bases between them. Germline CDR1 is SGHDT and CDR2 is YYEEEE. In DNA form, the CDR3 reads TGTGCCAGCAGCTTGATCGTGGGTGGCTACACCTTC. This translates into CASSLIVGGYTF.

The rearrangement uses TRBV30 and TRBJ1-6, with unresolved D. The CDR3 loop spans 14 amino acids. The germline V gene has CDR1 GTSNPN and CDR2 SVGIG (reference sequence). Trimming left V 1 base short and J 6 bases short, with 10 bases between. CDR3 DNA: TGTGCCTGGAGTGGACGGCCCGTTAATTCACCCCTCCACTTT. Its translation is CAWSGRPVNSPLHF.

The chain combines TRBV2 with TRBJ2-1; 8 bases align to TRBD2. The V segment lost 6 bases and the J segment 9 bases; nucleotides outside the gene matches: 13. The CDR3 spans 15 residues. Germline V gene data show CDR1 as SNHLY and CDR2 as FYNNEI. CDR3 residues: CASRKSPSGLGEQFF. The CDR3 DNA reads TGTGCCAGCAGGAAGTCCCCTAGCGGGCTGGGTGAGCAGTTCTTC.

Written as DNA, the CDR3 is TGCAGCGTTTTGACGGACAGGGGGGTGGCTTTCTTT. This sequence encodes CSVLTDRGVAFF. The genes are TRBV29-1 and TRBJ1-1, with 10 bases that match TRBD1. Germline trimming cut 5 bases from V and 11 bases from J; bases unmatched to any gene: 8. The CDR3 runs 12 residues. Germline CDR1 is SQVTM and CDR2 is ANQGSEA.

V is TRBV5-1 and J is TRBJ2-3; 13 nucleotides line up with TRBD2. CDR1 is SGHRS, CDR2 YFSETQ, per germline. The CDR3 runs to 16 residues. V was clipped by 4 bases and J by 2 bases; unmatched bases: 4. This chain's CDR3 is CASSTGTSGDTDTQYF. The CDR3 region has the DNA TGCGCCAGCAGCACCGGGACTAGCGGGGACACAGATACGCAGTATTTT.

The chain combines TRBV11-2 with TRBJ2-1; TRBD1 agrees at 8 bases. CDR1 and CDR2 (germline): SGHAT, FQNNGV. This CDR3 comprises 15 residues. Germline trimming cut 1 base from V and 7 bases from J; bases unmatched to any gene: 6. The CDR3 protein is CASSLGAGGWNEQFF. In nucleotides, the CDR3 is TGTGCCAGCAGCTTAGGGGCAGGGGGCTGGAATGAGCAGTTCTTC.